These 14 T cell receptor beta chains share one sample of origin, sequenced in a study of CD8 T cells in ankylosing spondylitis. These receptors have no identified antigens. Study-level results: Seemingly distinctive of ankylosing spondylitis blood was a TCR beta motif formed by eight highly homologous variants.

A single record per CDR3 protein comes from TCRdb applying MiXCR to the 5' RACE reads. The sample has some 700,000 distinct CDR3 sequences, 19% seen once. The source material was blood, either unsorted or a sorted T cell fraction (not recorded which). Every receptor here comes from a male donor with ankylosing spondylitis.

The chain is built from TRBV20-1 and TRBJ1-3; a possible D gene is TRBD1 (5 bases). Trimming removed 6 bases at V and 0 bases at J, with 9 bases between. Germline V gene data show CDR1 as DFQATT and CDR2 as SNEGSKA (reference sequence). This CDR3 has 13 amino acids. In DNA, the CDR3 is TGCAGTGCCGTAACAGGCTCTGGAAACACCATATATTTT. Translation gives CSAVTGSGNTIYF.

The chain is built from TRBV5-6 and TRBJ1-1; D remains ambiguous. Germline CDR1 SGHDT, CDR2 YYEEEE. The CDR3 covers 14 residues. V was trimmed by 5 bases and J by 6 bases, leaving 17 bases between them. In DNA form, the CDR3 reads TGTGCCAGCAGTGTAGGAAACGTGGGCCCTGAAGCTTTCTTT. Amino acids: CASSVGNVGPEAFF. The full variable domain, its missing parts supplied by reference TRBV5-6 and TRBJ1-1, is DAGVTQSPTHLIKTRGQQVTLRCSPKSGHDTVSWYQQALGQGPQFIFQYYEEEERQRGNFPDRFSGHQFPNYSSELNVNALLLGDSALYLCASSVGNVGPEAFFGQGTRLTVV.

The gene calls are TRBV12-3 or TRBV12-4 and TRBJ2-3, with 7 bases lining up with TRBD2. V lost 3 bases and J lost 1; bases outside the gene matches: 10. CDR3 length: 17 amino acids. CDR3 DNA sequence: TGTGCCAGCAGTTTTGGGTGGGGCGGGGGACGCACAGATACGCAGTATTTT. Protein product: CASSFGWGGGRTDTQYF.

This chain uses TRBV5-1 with TRBJ2-3; 13 bases fit TRBD2. The germline V gene has CDR1 SGHRS and CDR2 YFSETQ. V trimming: 4 bases; J trimming: 0 bases; junction bases outside the gene matches: 17. The CDR3 runs 21 residues. The CDR3 DNA follows: TGCGCCAGCAGCAGGGGGCCCGGGACTAGCGGGGCCCGTTCTAGCACAGATACGCAGTATTTT. Protein sequence: CASSRGPGTSGARSSTDTQYF.

J is TRBJ2-7 and V is TRBV12-3 or TRBV12-4; a weak D match, TRBD2 (6 bases). This CDR3 comprises 15 residues. Trimming removed 0 bases at V and 5 bases at J, with 14 bases between. The CDR3 loop reads CASSLAGGRNDEQYF. The CDR3 region has the DNA TGTGCCAGCAGTTTAGCCGGAGGGAGAAACGACGAGCAGTACTTC.

The chain is built from TRBV7-9 and TRBJ1-1; D may be TRBD1 (5 bases). With 1 base removed from V and 5 bases from J, the gap between germline ends came to 14 bases. Germline V gene data show CDR1 as SEHNR and CDR2 as FQNEAQ (reference sequence). This CDR3 comprises 15 residues. In DNA form, the CDR3 reads TGTGCCAGCAGCTTAGTAAAGGGACGAGGGACTGAAGCTTTCTTT. This sequence encodes CASSLVKGRGTEAFF.

The chain employs TRBV7-9 and TRBJ2-7; the D call may be TRBD1 or TRBD2 (6 bases each). Trimming took off 7 bases at V and 2 bases at J, with 12 bases between the two ends. The CDR3 has 13 amino acids. Per the germline V gene, CDR1 is SEHNR and CDR2 is FQNEAQ (reference sequence). The chain's CDR3 is CASNRDLAYEQYF. The CDR3 nucleotides read TGTGCCAGCAACAGGGACTTAGCCTACGAGCAGTACTTC.

The chain employs TRBV15 and TRBJ2-3; the D is unclear. CDR3 length: 12 amino acids. Trimming pared 6 bases from V and 5 bases from J, leaving 9 bases between. In germline, CDR1 is LNHNV, CDR2 YYDKDF (reference sequence). The CDR3: CATSELGDTQYF. The CDR3 nucleotides are TGTGCCACCAGTGAACTCGGAGATACGCAGTATTTT.

This sequence joins TRBV10-3 and TRBJ2-5; D call uncertain. Trimming left V 3 bases short and J 5 bases short, with 10 bases between. Germline V gene data show CDR1 as ENHRY and CDR2 as SYGVKD. The CDR3 extends over 13 amino acids. CDR3 residues: CAISDGEMETQYF. The DNA of the CDR3 is TGTGCCATCAGTGACGGTGAGATGGAGACCCAGTACTTC.

A few counts support this clonotype. The rearrangement uses TRBV5-1 and TRBJ1-1; D remains unclear. This CDR3 has 15 amino acids. V was shortened by 4 bases and J by 0 bases, with 13 bases between the two germline ends. Germline V gives CDR1 SGHRS, CDR2 YFSETQ. The CDR3 DNA is TGCGCCAGCAGCCCTACTTTCCCGCTGAACACTGAAGCTTTCTTT. It codes for CASSPTFPLNTEAFF.

This chain links TRBV11-2 with TRBJ2-5; D is perhaps TRBD2 (6 bases). The germline CDR1 and CDR2 sequences are SGHAT and FQNNGV. The ends were cut back, 4 bases at V and 7 bases at J, with 7 bases in the middle. The CDR3 covers 11 residues. The CDR3 bases are TGTGCCAGCAGCTGGGGAGGGACCCAGTACTTC. This translates into CASSWGGTQYF.

This clonotype was recorded a few times. V usage is TRBV28 and J usage is TRBJ2-7; D remains unclear. CDR3 length: 15 amino acids. V dropped 5 bases and J dropped 0 bases, with 14 bases sitting between them. Germline CDR1 and CDR2: MDHEN and SYDVKM. In DNA, the CDR3 is TGTGCCAGCAGTACCGGAAGCCGGAGCTCCTACGAGCAGTACTTC. Translation: CASSTGSRSSYEQYF.

The chain combines TRBV7-9 with TRBJ2-3; D gene unclear. This CDR3 comprises 16 residues. V was shortened by 2 bases and J by 0 bases, with 12 bases between the two germline ends. Germline V lookup: CDR1 SEHNR, CDR2 FQNEAQ (reference sequence). CDR3 amino acids: CASSLLSSPSTDTQYF. The CDR3 nucleotides are TGTGCCAGCAGCTTACTTAGCAGCCCAAGCACAGATACGCAGTATTTT.

The sample holds a few counts of this clonotype. The CDR3 reads CASSLGRGITGELFF. In DNA form, the CDR3 reads TGCGCCAGCAGCCTCGGGAGGGGGATCACCGGGGAGCTGTTTTTT. This chain joins TRBV4-1 and TRBJ2-2, with 8 bases lining up with TRBD2. Trimming took 4 bases from V and 4 from J; bases not matched to a gene: 5. This CDR3 region has 15 residues. The germline gives CDR1 MGHRA, CDR2 YSYEKL.